This T cell receptor beta chain was sequenced for a study of blood T cells in healthy people across ages. Study-wide context: About one barcoded beta molecule per two T cells was captured by template switching.

Per germline, CDR1 SQVTM and CDR2 ANQGSEA. V was pared by 7 bases and J by 6 bases, with 9 bases of the junction left unmatched. The CDR3 has 12 residues. As for this clonotype: The antigen remains undetermined.

Study findings and constraints: A strong correlation was seen between TCR beta diversity and naive T cell percentage.

Each sample used at least 6.5 million PBMCs. Primed by a sample-barcoded 5' primer and a J-beta primer mix, a second PCR proceeded for roughly 6 to 12 cycles. TCRdb re-analysed the 5' RACE reads in MiXCR, keeping a single row per CDR3 protein. Of around 670,000 distinct CDR3 sequences listed, approximately 30% are singletons. This TCR was sampled from an elderly woman in good health. The V and J genes are TRBV29-1 and TRBJ2-7; 7 positions match TRBD1. The specimen was blood. CDR3 coding DNA: TGCAGCGCCGGACAGGAGACCTGCGAGCAGTACTTC. Translation: CSAGQETCEQYF.